This T cell receptor beta chain was observed in a study of shared clonotypes between healthy human individuals. The CDR3 totals 17 residues. Between the trimmed V and J ends, which lost 4 bases and 8 bases, there was a span of 27 bases. CDR1 SGHRS and CDR2 YFSETQ come from the germline V gene. This clone was picked up a small number of times. As processed by the authors: ImmunoSEQ gave junction-only sequences without quality scores, so filtering differed. This table comes from immunoSEQ multiplex PCR, and its TCRdb copy is limited to in-frame clones, with some not included. The V and J calls and clone size come from that table; D and trimming were worked out from the DNA. Of some 1 million clones in the sample, under 80% were seen once.

V is TRBV5-1 and J is TRBJ1-2, with D perhaps matching TRBD1 (5 bases). The sample was memory CD4+ T cells sorted from blood. Subset described: CD45RA-negative fraction. The sequence derives from a man aged 18-30 years in good health. DNA for the CDR3: TGCGCCAGCAGCGCAAAAGCCGCCGGGACCTCCTTTTCGGGCTACACCTTC. Translating it yields CASSAKAAGTSFSGYTF.